This is a list of T cell receptor beta chains from one sample in a study of T cell responses to AZD1222 COVID-19 vaccine. Some clones are missing from TCRdb's copy, which holds only in-frame ones; the method was immunoSEQ multiplex PCR. In the table there are under 200,000 clones, 85% to 95% of which are singletons. The sequencing here drew on peripheral blood, taken on day 0 of AZD1222 vaccination. Receptors were obtained from an adult in good health. The CDR3 runs from the conserved cysteine through the conserved F or W. D genes are given only for firm matches. A clone size is listed for some rows: how often the clone was seen (once, few, many), or a class if it is expanded.

TRBJ2-7	few	TRBV29-1	TRBD1	TGCAGCTCTTCAGGGGGACAGGGGAACTCCTACGAGCAGTACTTC	CSSSGGQGNSYEQYF
TRBJ2-2	-	TRBV9	-	TGTGCCAGCAGCGTAGAGAGGTGGGCAGGGGAATCCGGGGAGCTGTTTTTT	CASSVERWAGESGELFF
TRBJ1-1	-	TRBV18	TRBD1	TGTGCCAGCTCACCGGACAGGGGGAACACTGAAGCTTTCTTT	CASSPDRGNTEAFF
TRBJ1-1	-	TRBV5-8	-	TGTGCCAGCAGCCAGACAGAGAACACTGAAGCTTTCTTT	CASSQTENTEAFF
TRBJ1-5	-	TRBV6-2/TRBV6-3	-	TGTGCCAGCAGTTACGGGGCCGGAGGGCCCCAGCATTTT	CASSYGAGGPQHF
TRBJ1-3	-	TRBV5-4	TRBD1	TGTGCCAGCAGCTTGGCTTGGACAGGCTCTGGAAACACCATATATTTT	CASSLAWTGSGNTIYF
TRBJ1-3	-	TRBV2	-	TGTGCCAGCGGCACATTCTCCTCTGGAAACACCATATATTTT	CASGTFSSGNTIYF
TRBJ1-5	few	TRBV19	-	TGTGCCAGTCGGACCGGTGAAGGTTTTGTGCCCCAGCATTTT	CASRTGEGFVPQHF
TRBJ2-7	-	TRBV5-8	-	TGTGCCAGCAGCTTGGGGGGGGACAATTACGAGCAGTACTTC	CASSLGGDNYEQYF
TRBJ1-4	-	TRBV18	-	TGTGCCAGCTCACCCCCGGGAGGGGAAAGTGAAAAACTGTTTTTT	CASSPPGGESEKLFF
TRBJ2-2	few	TRBV7-9	-	TGTGCCAGCAGCCCTTGGGCAGGGGCGTACACCGGGGAGCTGTTTTTT	CASSPWAGAYTGELFF
TRBJ2-6	-	TRBV2	-	TGTGCCAGCAGGCGGGCCCGGACGTCCTCTGGGGCCAACGTCCTGACTTTC	CASRRARTSSGANVLTF
TRBJ1-2	-	TRBV2	-	TGTGCCAGCAGTGAAGAGGTCGCGGGACAAACCTATGGCTACACCTTC	CASSEEVAGQTYGYTF
TRBJ2-3	once	TRBV18	-	TGTGCCAGCTCACCACTTCAGGCGGGATTGAGGACAGATACGCAGTATTTT	CASSPLQAGLRTDTQYF
TRBJ1-4	-	TRBV14	TRBD1	TGTGCCAGCAGCCTTGGCGGGACAGGCGGAACGGTGTTTTTT	CASSLGGTGGTVFF
TRBJ1-1	-	TRBV3-1/TRBV3-2	-	TGTGCCAGCAGCCAACGCCAGGGGAGTGAAGCTTTCTTT	CASSQRQGSEAFF
TRBJ1-1	-	TRBV30	-	TGTGCCGGGCGTGTTGGGGGTTGGGGCACTGAAGCTTTCTTT	CAGRVGGWGTEAFF
TRBJ2-7	-	TRBV11-2	-	TGTGCCACCGGGGGCTACGAGCAGTACTTC	CATGGYEQYF
TRBJ2-5	-	TRBV5-1	-	TGCGCCAGCAGCACCCGGGACGGCAGTGAGACCCAGTACTTC	CASSTRDGSETQYF
TRBJ2-1	-	TRBV13	-	TGTGCCAGCAGCTTAGTTAGGTTTGGGACGGAAATAGACAATGAGCAGTTCTTC	CASSLVRFGTEIDNEQFF
TRBJ2-1	-	TRBV20-1	-	TGCAGTGCCCTTTCTATAAATGAGCAGTTCTTC	CSALSINEQFF
TRBJ2-7	-	TRBV6-5	-	TGTGCCAGCTTTGAGGGGGACACCTACGAGCAGTACTTC	CASFEGDTYEQYF
TRBJ1-6	-	TRBV11-2	-	TGTGCCAGCAGCTTTGGCCGGGTCCCTAATAATTCACCCCTCCACTTT	CASSFGRVPNNSPLHF